These 8 T cell receptor beta chains originate from one sample sequenced in a study of response to subunit inactivated influenza vaccine. One entry per CDR3 protein, called by TCRdb with MiXCR from the RT-PCR reads. The sample holds about 800,000 distinct CDR3 sequences, around 21% seen once. The specimen was PBMCs from blood, collected 5 to 6 days after vaccination. The receptors here all came from a man in his fifties or sixties who received an inactivated influenza vaccine.

This clonotype was picked up a small number of times. The V and J genes are TRBV5-1 and TRBJ2-5, with 7 bases fitting TRBD1. Looked up from germline, CDR1 is SGHRS and CDR2 is YFSETQ. Losses at the gene ends were 5 bases for V and 5 bases for J; bases not matched to a gene: 3. The CDR3 is 12 amino acids. The CDR3 DNA reads as TGCGCCAGCAGACAGGGGATGGAGACCCAGTACTTC. Amino acid sequence: CASRQGMETQYF.

This clonotype turned up a few times. V is TRBV6-5 and J is TRBJ2-1; D possibly matches TRBD1 or TRBD2 (5 bases each). Germline V gene lookup returns CDR1 MNHEY and CDR2 SVGAGI. The CDR3 sequence is 17 residues long. The ends were cut back, 0 bases at V and 14 bases at J, with 26 bases in the middle. The CDR3 sequence is CASSYSIFASSTGAEFF. The CDR3 coding sequence is TGTGCCAGCAGTTACTCGATTTTTGCCTCGAGTACCGGGGCAGAGTTCTTC.

The chain has TRBV10-3 and TRBJ1-1, with D perhaps matching TRBD1 (5 bases). Trimming removed 6 bases at V and 1 base at J, with 12 bases between. This CDR3 region has 14 residues. The germline gives CDR1 ENHRY, CDR2 SYGVKD. Written as DNA, the CDR3 is TGTGCCATCAGGGACACAGGAGCGAACACTGAAGCTTTCTTT. Encoded protein: CAIRDTGANTEAFF.

This sequence joins TRBV6-1 and TRBJ2-1; TRBD1 aligns across 8 bases. Germline V gene sequence: CDR1 MNHNS, CDR2 SASEGT. The CDR3 covers 15 residues. V lost 6 bases, J lost 6 bases, and 10 bases stayed unmatched. DNA of the CDR3: TGTGCCAGCAGAGACAGGGGTGGGCCCTCCAATGAGCAGTTCTTC. Encoded protein: CASRDRGGPSNEQFF.

This clonotype was seen only a few times. The J gene is TRBJ2-1, the V gene TRBV20-1; D unresolved. Deletions cut 2 bases from V and 1 base from J, with 9 bases between. Germline V gene data show CDR1 as DFQATT and CDR2 as SNEGSKA (reference sequence). The CDR3 consists of 14 residues. Written as DNA, the CDR3 is TGCAGTGCTAGAAGTCCTAATTCCTACAATGAGCAGTTCTTC. This translates into CSARSPNSYNEQFF.

The chain carries TRBV10-3 and TRBJ1-2, with 9 bases fitting TRBD1. CDR3 size: 15 residues. CDR1 and CDR2 from the germline V gene are ENHRY and SYGVKD. V lost 2 bases and J lost 3; bases outside the gene matches: 4. This chain's CDR3 is CAISEAGQGDYGYTF. DNA for the CDR3: TGTGCCATCAGTGAGGCGGGACAGGGTGACTATGGCTACACCTTC.

This clonotype was seen a handful of times. This chain joins TRBV20-1 and TRBJ2-5, with TRBD1 as a possible D gene (6 bases). V was clipped by 5 bases and J by 10 bases, with 17 bases between them. The CDR3 sequence is 12 residues long. The germline V gene encodes CDR1 DFQATT and CDR2 SNEGSKA (reference sequence). For the CDR3, the DNA is TGCAGTGCTTCCCTCGGCAACAGGGACCAGTACTTC. This codes for CSASLGNRDQYF.

This chain uses TRBV5-1 with TRBJ2-3; D is uncertain. This CDR3 has 14 residues. V was clipped by 0 bases and J by 2 bases, with 7 bases between them. Per germline, CDR1 SGHRS and CDR2 YFSETQ. The chain's CDR3 is CASSLATTTDTQYF. The CDR3 nucleotides read TGCGCCAGCAGCTTGGCCACTACCACAGATACGCAGTATTTT.